The 4 T cell receptor beta chains below all came from one sample that was sequenced in a study of shared clonotypes between healthy human individuals (TCRdb year 2020). Library generation was performed with the immunoSEQ multiplex PCR assay. The table comes from immuneACCESS by way of TCRdb, which keeps in-frame sequences with V and J called. Part of the clones is missing from these tables; in studies checked, under half for an unresolved V gene and the rest for unknown reasons. The sample includes a few million clones, with 85% to 95% observed a single time. The ten top clones hold over 0.12% of the sample. Sequenced: naive CD4+ T cells sorted from blood. The cell subset or site label here, explained by the study, means: CD45RA+ positively selected. All receptors come from a man aged 18 to 29 in good health.

This sequence joins TRBV6-5 and TRBJ1-4; a possible D gene is TRBD1 (5 bases). Looked up from germline, CDR1 is MNHEY and CDR2 is SVGAGI. V lost 7 bases, J lost 6 bases, and 18 bases lay in between. CDR3 length equals 15 residues. The CDR3 region is CASTTLRDSHEKLFF. CDR3 coding DNA: TGTGCCAGCACCACCCTCCGTGACAGCCATGAAAAACTGTTTTTT.

The genes are TRBV4-1 and TRBJ2-2; D is possibly TRBD2 (5 bases). Germline V gene sequence: CDR1 MGHRA, CDR2 YSYEKL. The germline V and J ends were trimmed by 5 bases and 5 bases, with 12 bases remaining between them. The CDR3 has 14 residues. The CDR3 here is CASSRGIGTGELFF. The CDR3 DNA follows: TGCGCCAGCAGCAGAGGGATTGGGACCGGGGAGCTGTTTTTT.

Concerning this clone itself: Other nucleotide sequences in the sample specify the same CDR3. CDR3 region: CASGRYEQYF. The DNA of the CDR3 is TGTGCCAGCGGCCGGTACGAGCAGTACTTC. The J gene is TRBJ2-7, the V gene TRBV6-5; unclear D gene. Germline-derived CDR1 and CDR2 are MNHEY and SVGAGI. Trimming removed 8 bases from V and 4 bases from J, with 6 bases in between. CDR3 size: 10 residues.

This chain links TRBV5-6 with TRBJ1-1; no firm D call. The CDR3 length is 13 residues. Germline assignment: CDR1 SGHDT and CDR2 YYEEEE. V shed 1 base and J shed 7 bases, with 11 bases lying between them. This CDR3 is CASSLSTLFEAFF. CDR3 bases: TGTGCCAGCAGCTTGTCTACTCTTTTTGAAGCTTTCTTT. Based on the CDR3 plus reference TRBV5-6 and TRBJ1-1, the full variable domain is DAGVTQSPTHLIKTRGQQVTLRCSPKSGHDTVSWYQQALGQGPQFIFQYYEEEERQRGNFPDRFSGHQFPNYSSELNVNALLLGDSALYLCASSLSTLFEAFFGQGTRLTVV.